The rows below give T cell receptor beta chains drawn from one sample of a study of CD8 T cells in Susac syndrome. TCRdb independently ran MiXCR on the immunoSEQ multiplex PCR reads; one entry per CDR3 protein. The top ten clones hold approximately 0.12% of a sample with some 450,000 distinct CDR3 sequences, more than 80% of them seen once. Sample: CD8+ T cells from PBMCs. The receptors shown here come from a human donor with multiple sclerosis. Both conserved end residues are part of each CDR3. The D gene is left open where the match is weak. Some rows have no size entry. The others give once, few or many, or a class for an expanded clone.

J gene,V gene,clone size,D gene,CDR3 protein,CDR3 DNA
TRBJ2-7,TRBV25-1,NA,TRBD1,CASSDWDRPYEQYF,TGTGCCAGCAGTGATTGGGACAGACCCTACGAGCAGTACTTC
TRBJ1-1,TRBV4-1,NA,TRBD1,CASSQPYRGFGTEAFF,TGCGCCAGCAGCCAACCATACAGGGGGTTTGGCACTGAAGCTTTCTTT
TRBJ1-3,TRBV3-1,NA,NA,CASSLDILGNTIYF,TGTGCCAGCAGCCTGGACATTCTTGGAAACACCATATATTTT
TRBJ2-3,TRBV28,NA,TRBD2,CASSSFQGLESDTQYF,TGTGCCAGCAGTTCTTTTCAGGGACTAGAGTCAGATACGCAGTATTTT
TRBJ1-1,TRBV27,NA,NA,CASSLQLSTEAFF,TGTGCCAGCAGTTTACAGCTTTCCACTGAAGCTTTCTTT
TRBJ2-1,TRBV11-2,NA,NA,CASMPGGLWEQFF,TGTGCCAGCATGCCGGGGGGCCTGTGGGAGCAGTTCTTC
TRBJ1-5,TRBV12-3/TRBV12-4,once,NA,CASSFLVTTMAPQHF,TGTGCCAGCAGTTTCCTGGTGACGACGATGGCGCCCCAGCATTTT
TRBJ2-1,TRBV20-1,NA,TRBD2,CSASIAGGPHFYNEQFF,TGCAGTGCTAGTATAGCGGGAGGGCCCCACTTCTACAATGAGCAGTTCTTC
TRBJ2-3,TRBV15,NA,NA,CATSFPSPLGDTQYF,TGTGCCACCAGCTTCCCTAGCCCCCTGGGAGATACGCAGTATTTT
TRBJ1-1,TRBV19,few,NA,CASSSRLGNTEAFF,TGTGCCAGTAGTAGCCGGTTGGGGAACACTGAAGCTTTCTTT
TRBJ2-4,TRBV9,NA,TRBD1,CASSAPTGGDIQYF,TGTGCCAGCAGCGCACCCACAGGGGGAGACATTCAGTACTTC
TRBJ2-7,TRBV4-1,NA,NA,CASSQDTGIYYEQYF,TGCGCCAGCAGCCAAGATACAGGGATATACTACGAGCAGTACTTC
TRBJ2-7,TRBV13,NA,NA,CASSLVAEQYF,TGTGCCAGCAGCTTAGTCGCCGAGCAGTACTTC
TRBJ1-2,TRBV12-3/TRBV12-4,NA,TRBD1,CASSYSGTGGPANYGYTF,TGTGCCAGCAGTTACTCCGGGACAGGGGGACCAGCTAACTATGGCTACACCTTC
TRBJ1-5,TRBV19,NA,TRBD1,CASDPGQGPSPQHF,TGTGCCAGTGATCCGGGACAGGGGCCGTCGCCCCAGCATTTT
TRBJ1-1,TRBV27,NA,NA,CASSIGKEDTEAFF,TGTGCCAGCAGTATTGGAAAGGAGGACACTGAAGCTTTCTTT
TRBJ2-1,TRBV2,few,TRBD2,CASNGLAGGLGEQFF,TGTGCCAGCAATGGACTAGCGGGAGGGCTGGGCGAGCAGTTCTTC
TRBJ2-5,TRBV5-6,few,NA,CASSPTKQGPQETQYF,TGTGCCAGCAGCCCTACGAAACAGGGTCCCCAAGAGACCCAGTACTTC
TRBJ1-1,TRBV27,NA,NA,CASSFPGGEAFF,TGTGCCAGCAGTTTCCCGGGCGGTGAAGCTTTCTTT
TRBJ2-1,TRBV6-1,NA,TRBD2,CASSESLAGGSEQFF,TGTGCCAGCAGTGAATCACTAGCGGGAGGCTCCGAGCAGTTCTTC
TRBJ2-7,TRBV12-3/TRBV12-4,NA,NA,CASSYQAREQYF,TGTGCCAGCAGTTACCAGGCGCGCGAGCAGTACTTC
TRBJ1-1,TRBV4-1,NA,NA,CASSLQGVGQGAFF,TGCGCCAGCAGCCTCCAAGGGGTGGGACAAGGAGCTTTCTTT
TRBJ1-1,TRBV4-1,NA,NA,CASSHTAGSMNTEAFF,TGCGCCAGCAGCCATACCGCAGGGAGCATGAACACTGAAGCTTTCTTT
TRBJ1-5,TRBV7-9,NA,NA,CASSLNSLQPQHF,TGTGCCAGCAGCCTCAACTCTCTTCAGCCCCAGCATTTT
TRBJ1-4,TRBV6-5,NA,TRBD1,CASSLHRGGTNEKLFF,TGTGCCAGCAGTTTACACAGGGGTGGAACTAATGAAAAACTGTTTTTT
TRBJ2-7,TRBV2,NA,TRBD2,CAREGTVGLAGSYEQYF,TGTGCCAGGGAAGGGACAGTTGGACTAGCGGGCTCCTACGAGCAGTACTTC
TRBJ2-2,TRBV27,NA,NA,CASSSQGGLGTGELFF,TGTGCCAGCAGTTCCCAGGGGGGGTTGGGCACCGGGGAGCTGTTTTTT
TRBJ2-7,TRBV7-9,once,NA,CASSLLPGVNAEQYF,TGTGCCAGCAGCTTGTTGCCAGGGGTAAATGCCGAGCAGTACTTC
TRBJ2-7,TRBV6-1,once,NA,CASSEEGLEGEGSYEQYF,TGTGCCAGCAGTGAAGAAGGATTGGAGGGGGAAGGCTCCTACGAGCAGTACTTC
TRBJ2-1,TRBV5-5,NA,TRBD2,CASSLKKSGGLSSYNEQFF,TGTGCCAGCAGCTTGAAGAAAAGCGGGGGCCTTAGCTCCTACAATGAGCAGTTCTTC
TRBJ2-7,TRBV18,NA,TRBD1,CASSQDAGQGSYEQYF,TGTGCCAGCTCACAAGACGCTGGACAGGGTAGCTACGAGCAGTACTTC
TRBJ2-1,TRBV3-1,NA,TRBD1,CASSPRGQGNNEQFF,TGTGCCAGCAGCCCTAGGGGACAGGGAAACAATGAGCAGTTCTTC
TRBJ2-7,TRBV30,once,NA,CAWSVPSHRIPYEQYF,TGTGCCTGGAGTGTACCGTCCCACAGGATCCCCTACGAGCAGTACTTC
TRBJ1-4,TRBV3-1,NA,NA,CASSQDESGLGEKLFF,TGTGCCAGCAGCCAAGATGAATCGGGGTTGGGTGAAAAACTGTTTTTT
TRBJ2-7,TRBV7-6,NA,TRBD1,CASSPQGVSYEQYF,TGTGCCAGCAGCCCGCAGGGGGTTTCCTACGAGCAGTACTTC
TRBJ2-3,TRBV4-2,few,NA,CASSQKDSHTDTQYF,TGTGCCAGCAGCCAGAAAGACTCTCACACAGATACGCAGTATTTT
TRBJ2-7,TRBV30,NA,TRBD1,CAWTWDRGSEQYF,TGTGCCTGGACCTGGGACAGGGGAAGCGAGCAGTACTTC
TRBJ1-1,TRBV19,NA,NA,CASSIGPVNTEAFF,TGTGCCAGTAGTATAGGCCCAGTGAACACTGAAGCTTTCTTT
TRBJ2-5,TRBV3-1,NA,TRBD2,CASSQPSGGAVEPYF,TGTGCCAGCAGCCAACCTAGCGGGGGGGCCGTGGAGCCGTACTTC
TRBJ1-5,TRBV24-1,NA,NA,CATSSGVSNQPQHF,TGTGCCACCAGTTCAGGGGTTAGCAATCAGCCCCAGCATTTT
TRBJ2-3,TRBV29-1,NA,NA,CSVEDPGSRGTDTQYF,TGCAGCGTTGAAGATCCAGGGAGCAGGGGCACAGATACGCAGTATTTT
TRBJ1-5,TRBV30,NA,NA,CAWSVGGSNQPQHF,TGTGCCTGGAGTGTAGGGGGTAGCAATCAGCCCCAGCATTTT
TRBJ2-7,TRBV5-4,once,TRBD2,CASSRVLAGAYEQYF,TGTGCCAGCAGTCGAGTACTAGCGGGGGCGTACGAGCAGTACTTC
TRBJ2-7,TRBV30,NA,NA,CAWSVSGIEQYF,TGTGCCTGGAGTGTATCGGGGATCGAGCAGTACTTC
TRBJ1-1,TRBV5-1,NA,NA,CASSPPTGMNTEAFF,TGCGCCAGCAGCCCCCCCACAGGGATGAACACTGAAGCTTTCTTT
TRBJ2-5,TRBV20-1,NA,NA,CSARNGPLDRKYF,TGCAGTGCTCGAAACGGCCCCCTAGACCGAAAGTACTTC
TRBJ1-6,TRBV27,NA,TRBD1,CASSFQGVNNSPLHF,TGTGCCAGCAGTTTTCAGGGGGTCAATAATTCACCCCTCCACTTT
TRBJ2-2,TRBV12-3/TRBV12-4,NA,NA,CASSFEGGRNGELFF,TGTGCCAGCAGTTTTGAGGGGGGAAGGAACGGGGAGCTGTTTTTT
TRBJ1-1,TRBV27,NA,TRBD1,CASSLSTGTNTEAFF,TGTGCCAGCAGTTTGTCGACAGGGACGAACACTGAAGCTTTCTTT
TRBJ1-1,TRBV20-1,NA,NA,CSARDSLVPEAFF,TGCAGTGCTAGAGATTCCCTGGTCCCTGAAGCTTTCTTT
TRBJ2-1,TRBV4-1,NA,TRBD2,CASSALAGGHEQFF,TGCGCCAGCAGCGCACTAGCGGGGGGCCATGAGCAGTTCTTC
TRBJ2-1,TRBV12-3/TRBV12-4,NA,TRBD2,CTSSLAGLAGGNEQFF,TGTACCAGCAGTTTAGCAGGGCTAGCGGGGGGCAATGAGCAGTTCTTC
TRBJ2-7,TRBV20-1,once,NA,CSVFGQKSSYEQYF,TGCAGTGTCTTCGGACAGAAGAGCTCCTACGAGCAGTACTTC
TRBJ2-2,TRBV5-5,NA,NA,CASRDREGKLPRTGELFF,TGTGCCAGCAGGGATCGGGAAGGAAAACTCCCAAGGACCGGGGAGCTGTTTTTT
TRBJ2-2,TRBV12-3/TRBV12-4,few,TRBD1,CASTRDRDSTGELFF,TGTGCCAGCACCCGGGACAGGGACAGCACCGGGGAGCTGTTTTTT
TRBJ1-2,TRBV27,NA,TRBD1,CASSSGPPTGVYGYTF,TGTGCCAGCAGTTCAGGACCACCGACAGGGGTATATGGCTACACCTTC
TRBJ2-5,TRBV4-1,NA,TRBD2,CASSQGGLAGDTPETQYF,TGCGCCAGCAGCCAGGGAGGACTAGCGGGGGATACCCCAGAGACCCAGTACTTC